This record concerns one T cell receptor (beta chain) sequence. This specimen belongs to a study of OX40 agonist ivuxolimab in advanced cancers. Across the whole study: An anti-OX40 (CD134) antibody with agonistic activity, ivuxolimab, was administered to patients. A history of anti-PD-1, anti-PD-L1 or anti-CTLA-4 therapy was acceptable, and about 37% had some.

J gave up 5 bases and V 1 base, and 6 bases lay outside the gene matches. The CDR3 has 16 amino acids. CDR1 is SEHNR and CDR2 is FQNEAQ in the germline V gene (reference sequence). Assay used: immunoSEQ multiplex PCR; TCRdb lists only in-frame clones, some missing. The data contain 80,000 or so clones, 90% to 95% of them seen just once; the ten biggest clones take up about 0.32%. The chain couples TRBV7-9 to TRBJ2-2; the match to TRBD2 covers 8 bases. This specimen consisted of CD4+ or CD8+ T cells sorted from blood, obtained in a trial of the OX40 agonist ivuxolimab. This clonotype was sampled from an adult with an advanced solid tumor such as melanoma, head and neck, liver or kidney cancer. As DNA, the CDR3 is TGTGCCAGCAGCTTAGAATCCGGGGGGGTGACCGGGGAGCTGTTTTTT. Residues: CASSLESGGVTGELFF. The whole variable domain, filled in from reference TRBV7-9 and TRBJ2-2, reads DTGVSQNPRHKITKRGQNVTFRCDPISEHNRLYWYRQTLGQGPEFLTYFQNEAQLEKSRLLSDRFSAERPKGSFSTLEIQRTEQGDSAMYLCASSLESGGVTGELFFGEGSRLTVL.